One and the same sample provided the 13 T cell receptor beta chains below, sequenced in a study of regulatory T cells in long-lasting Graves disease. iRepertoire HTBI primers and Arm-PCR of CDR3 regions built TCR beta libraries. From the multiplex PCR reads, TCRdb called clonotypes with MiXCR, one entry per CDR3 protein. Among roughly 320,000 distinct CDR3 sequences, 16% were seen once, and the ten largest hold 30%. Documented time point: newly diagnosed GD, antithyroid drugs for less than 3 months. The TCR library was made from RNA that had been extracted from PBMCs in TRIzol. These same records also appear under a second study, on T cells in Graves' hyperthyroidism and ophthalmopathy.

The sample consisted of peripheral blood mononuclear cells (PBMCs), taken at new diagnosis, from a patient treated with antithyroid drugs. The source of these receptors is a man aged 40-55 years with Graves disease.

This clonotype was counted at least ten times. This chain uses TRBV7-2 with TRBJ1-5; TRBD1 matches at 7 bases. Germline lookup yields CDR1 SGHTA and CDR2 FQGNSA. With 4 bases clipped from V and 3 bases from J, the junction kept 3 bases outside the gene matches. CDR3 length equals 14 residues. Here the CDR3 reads CASSSGGFNQPQHF. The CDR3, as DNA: TGTGCCAGCAGCTCAGGGGGTTTCAATCAGCCCCAGCATTTT. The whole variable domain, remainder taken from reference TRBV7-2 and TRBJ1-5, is GAGVSQSPSNKVTEKGKDVELRCDPISGHTALYWYRQSLGQGLEFLIYFQGNSAPDKSGLPSDRFSAERTGGSVSTLTIQRTQQEDSAVYLCASSSGGFNQPQHFGDGTRLSIL.

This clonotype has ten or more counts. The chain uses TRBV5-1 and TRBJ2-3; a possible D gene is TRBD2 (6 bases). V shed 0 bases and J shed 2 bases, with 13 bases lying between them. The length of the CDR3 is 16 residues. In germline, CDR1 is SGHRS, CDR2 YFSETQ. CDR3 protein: CASSLGGTAFTDTQYF. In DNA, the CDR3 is TGCGCCAGCAGCTTGGGTGGGACTGCGTTCACAGATACGCAGTATTTT. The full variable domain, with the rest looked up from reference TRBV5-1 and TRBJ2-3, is KAGVTQTPRYLIKTRGQQVTLSCSPISGHRSVSWYQQTPGQGLQFLFEYFSETQRNKGNFPGRFSGRQFSNSRSEMNVSTLELGDSALYLCASSLGGTAFTDTQYFGPGTRLTVL.

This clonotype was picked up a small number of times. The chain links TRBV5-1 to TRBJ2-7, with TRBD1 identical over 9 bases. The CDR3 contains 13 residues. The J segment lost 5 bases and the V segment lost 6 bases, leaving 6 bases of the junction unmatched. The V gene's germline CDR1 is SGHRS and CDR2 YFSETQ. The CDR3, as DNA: TGCGCCAGCACCGGGACAGGGAGGCACGAGCAGTACTTC. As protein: CASTGTGRHEQYF. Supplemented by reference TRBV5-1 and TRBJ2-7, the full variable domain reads KAGVTQTPRYLIKTRGQQVTLSCSPISGHRSVSWYQQTPGQGLQFLFEYFSETQRNKGNFPGRFSGRQFSNSRSEMNVSTLELGDSALYLCASTGTGRHEQYFGPGTRLTVT.

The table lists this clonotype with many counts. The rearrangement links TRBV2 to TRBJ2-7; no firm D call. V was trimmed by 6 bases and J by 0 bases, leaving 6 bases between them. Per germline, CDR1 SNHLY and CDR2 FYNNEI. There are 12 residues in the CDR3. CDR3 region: CASSESSYEQYF. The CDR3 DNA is TGTGCCAGCAGCGAGAGCTCCTACGAGCAGTACTTC.

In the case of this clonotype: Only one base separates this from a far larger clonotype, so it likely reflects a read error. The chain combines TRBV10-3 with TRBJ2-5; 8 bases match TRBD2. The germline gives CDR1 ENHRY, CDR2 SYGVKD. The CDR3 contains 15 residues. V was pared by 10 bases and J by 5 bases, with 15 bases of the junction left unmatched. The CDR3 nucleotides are TGTGCCAGCGGTTTAGGCGGGGGGCGGGGGGAGACCCAGTACTTC. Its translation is CASGLGGGRGETQYF.

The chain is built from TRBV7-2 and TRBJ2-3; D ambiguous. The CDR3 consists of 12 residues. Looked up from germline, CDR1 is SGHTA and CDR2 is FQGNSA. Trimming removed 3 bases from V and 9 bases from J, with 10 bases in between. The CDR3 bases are TGTGCCAGCAGCTTCGACACCCGGACGCAGTATTTT. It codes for CASSFDTRTQYF.

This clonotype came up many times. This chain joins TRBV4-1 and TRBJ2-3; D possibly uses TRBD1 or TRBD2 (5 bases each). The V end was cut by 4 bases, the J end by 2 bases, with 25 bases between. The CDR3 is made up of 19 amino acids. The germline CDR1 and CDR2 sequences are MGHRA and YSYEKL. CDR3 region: CASSRMGTKHYFDTDTQYF. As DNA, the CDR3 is TGCGCCAGCAGCCGGATGGGGACGAAACACTACTTCGACACAGATACGCAGTATTTT.

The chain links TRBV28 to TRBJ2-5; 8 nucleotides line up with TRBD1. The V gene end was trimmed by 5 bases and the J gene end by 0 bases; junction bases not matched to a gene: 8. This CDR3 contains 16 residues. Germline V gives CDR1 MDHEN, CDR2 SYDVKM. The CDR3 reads CASSPGTGRYQETQYF. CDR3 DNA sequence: TGTGCCAGCAGTCCGGGGACAGGACGGTACCAAGAGACCCAGTACTTC.

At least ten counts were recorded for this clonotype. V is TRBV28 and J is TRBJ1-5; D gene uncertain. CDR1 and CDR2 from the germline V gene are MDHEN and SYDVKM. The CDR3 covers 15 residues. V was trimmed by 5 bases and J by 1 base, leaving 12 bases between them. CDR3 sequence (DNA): TGTGCCAGCAGTCCCCGTGTGGGGAGCAATCAGCCCCAGCATTTT. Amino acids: CASSPRVGSNQPQHF.

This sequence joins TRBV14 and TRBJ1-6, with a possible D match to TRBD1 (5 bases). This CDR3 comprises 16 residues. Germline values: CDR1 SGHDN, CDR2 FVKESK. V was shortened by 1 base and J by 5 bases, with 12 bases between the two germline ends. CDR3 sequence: CASSQGWGFDNSPLHF. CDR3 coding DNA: TGTGCCAGCAGCCAAGGATGGGGGTTCGATAATTCACCCCTCCACTTT.

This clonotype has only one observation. The CDR3 loop reads CASSHPYNNSPLHF. The CDR3 DNA reads TGTGCCAGCAGCCATCCGTATAATAATTCACCCCTCCACTTT. The gene calls are TRBV11-2 and TRBJ1-6, with D unclear. V gave up 5 bases and J gave up 5 bases, with 10 bases separating them. Looked up from germline, CDR1 is SGHAT and CDR2 is FQNNGV. The CDR3 runs to 14 residues. The complete variable domain, with remaining parts taken from reference TRBV11-2 and TRBJ1-6, reads EAGVAQSPRYKIIEKRQSVAFWCNPISGHATLYWYQQILGQGPKLLIQFQNNGVVDDSQLPKDRFSAERLKGVDSTLKIQPAKLEDSAVYLCASSHPYNNSPLHFGNGTRLTVT.

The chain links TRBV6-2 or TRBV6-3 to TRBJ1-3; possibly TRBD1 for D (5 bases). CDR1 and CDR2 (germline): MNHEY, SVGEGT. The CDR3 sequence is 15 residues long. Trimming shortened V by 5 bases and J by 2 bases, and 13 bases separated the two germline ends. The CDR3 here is CASSEYGGTGNTIYF. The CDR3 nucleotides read TGTGCCAGCAGTGAATACGGGGGTACTGGAAACACCATATATTTT.

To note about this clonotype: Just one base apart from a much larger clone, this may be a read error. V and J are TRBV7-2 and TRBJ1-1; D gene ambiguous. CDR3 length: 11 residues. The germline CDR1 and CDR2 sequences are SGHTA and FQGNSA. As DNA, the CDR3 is TGTGCCAGCACCTTATTCACTGAAGCTTTCTTT. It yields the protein CASTLFTEAFF.